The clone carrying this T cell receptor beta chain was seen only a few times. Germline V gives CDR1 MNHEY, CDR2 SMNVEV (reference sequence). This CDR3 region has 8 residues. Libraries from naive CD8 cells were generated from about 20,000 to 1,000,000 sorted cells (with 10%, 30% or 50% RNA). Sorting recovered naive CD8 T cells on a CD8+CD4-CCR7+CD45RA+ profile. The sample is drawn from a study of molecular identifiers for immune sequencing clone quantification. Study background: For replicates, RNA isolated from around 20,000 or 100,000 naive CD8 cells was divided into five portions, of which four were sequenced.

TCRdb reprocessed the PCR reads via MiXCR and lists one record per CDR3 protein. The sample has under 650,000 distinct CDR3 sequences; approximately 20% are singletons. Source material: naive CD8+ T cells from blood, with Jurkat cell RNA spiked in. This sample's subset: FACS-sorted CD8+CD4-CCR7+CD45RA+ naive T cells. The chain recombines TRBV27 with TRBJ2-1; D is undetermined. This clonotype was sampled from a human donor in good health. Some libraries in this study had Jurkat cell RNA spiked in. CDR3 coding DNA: TGTCCCTCGCTCGAGCAGTTCTTC. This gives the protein CPSLEQFF.